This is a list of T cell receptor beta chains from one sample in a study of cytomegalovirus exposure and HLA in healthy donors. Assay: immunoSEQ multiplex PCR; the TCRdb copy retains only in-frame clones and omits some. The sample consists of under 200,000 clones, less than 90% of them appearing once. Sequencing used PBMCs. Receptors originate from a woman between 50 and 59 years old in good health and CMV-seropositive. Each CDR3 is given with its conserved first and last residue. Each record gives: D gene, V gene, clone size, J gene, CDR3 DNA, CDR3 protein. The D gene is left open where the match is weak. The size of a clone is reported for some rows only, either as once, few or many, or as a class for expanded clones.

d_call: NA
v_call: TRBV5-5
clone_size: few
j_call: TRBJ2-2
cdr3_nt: TGTGCCAGCAGCTTGGAACGGGGCACCGGGGAGCTGTTTTTT
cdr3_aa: CASSLERGTGELFF

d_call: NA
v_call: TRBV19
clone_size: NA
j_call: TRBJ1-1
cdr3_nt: TGTGCCAGTAGTCCCCGGGGTACGGGGTCGAACACTGAAGCTTTCTTT
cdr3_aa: CASSPRGTGSNTEAFF

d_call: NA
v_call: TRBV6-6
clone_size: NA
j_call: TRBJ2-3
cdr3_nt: TGTGCCAGCGGGTCGGGATTCCTCAGTACGCAGTATTTT
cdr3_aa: CASGSGFLSTQYF

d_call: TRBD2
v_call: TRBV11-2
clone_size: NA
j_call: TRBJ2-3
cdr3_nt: TGTGCCAGCAGCCTCGGACTAGCATCAGATACGCAGTATTTT
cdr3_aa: CASSLGLASDTQYF

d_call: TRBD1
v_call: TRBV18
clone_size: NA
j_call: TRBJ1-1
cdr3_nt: TGTGCCAGCTCACCACAGGGGGCAGCTTTCTTT
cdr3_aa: CASSPQGAAFF

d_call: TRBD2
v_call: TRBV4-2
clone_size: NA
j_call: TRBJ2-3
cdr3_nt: TGTGCCAGCAGCCAAGATCAGGGCGGGGGTTCAACAGATACGCAGTATTTT
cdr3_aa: CASSQDQGGGSTDTQYF

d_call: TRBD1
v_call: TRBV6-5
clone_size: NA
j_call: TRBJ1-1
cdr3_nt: TGTGCCAGCAGGGGACAGGGGGAAAGGCACACTGAAGCTTTCTTT
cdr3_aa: CASRGQGERHTEAFF

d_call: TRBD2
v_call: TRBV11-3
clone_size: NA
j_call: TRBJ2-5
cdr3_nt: TGTGCCAGCAGTCGAGGGGCTAGCGGGCAAGAGACCCAGTACTTC
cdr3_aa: CASSRGASGQETQYF

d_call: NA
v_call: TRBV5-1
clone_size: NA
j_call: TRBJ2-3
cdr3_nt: TGCGCCAGCAGCTTGGAACAGTACACAGATACGCAGTATTTT
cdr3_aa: CASSLEQYTDTQYF

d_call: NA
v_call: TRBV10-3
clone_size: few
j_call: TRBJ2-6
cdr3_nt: TGTGCCATCAGTGAGTCCTCCGGGGCCAACGTCCTGACTTTC
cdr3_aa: CAISESSGANVLTF

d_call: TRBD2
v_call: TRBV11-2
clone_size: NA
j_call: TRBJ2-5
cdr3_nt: TGTGCCAGCAGCCCGGGACTAGCGGCAGAGACCCAGTACTTC
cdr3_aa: CASSPGLAAETQYF

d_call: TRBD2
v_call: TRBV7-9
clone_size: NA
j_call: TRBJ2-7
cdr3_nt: TGTGCCAGCAGCCCAATTCCCGGGACTAGCGGGAAATCCTCCTACGAGCAGTACTTC
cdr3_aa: CASSPIPGTSGKSSYEQYF

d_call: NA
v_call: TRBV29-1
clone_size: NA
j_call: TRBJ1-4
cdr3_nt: TGCAGCGTTGAGGAGGGCGGAAAACTGTTTTTT
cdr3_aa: CSVEEGGKLFF

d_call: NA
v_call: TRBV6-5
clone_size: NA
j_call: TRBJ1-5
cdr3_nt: TGTGCCAGCAGTTACGGCAGAAATAGCAATCAGCCCCAGCATTTT
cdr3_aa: CASSYGRNSNQPQHF

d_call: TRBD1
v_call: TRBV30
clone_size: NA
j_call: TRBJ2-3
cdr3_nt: TGTGCCTGGATGGACAGGGCCATAACAGATACGCAGTATTTT
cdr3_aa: CAWMDRAITDTQYF

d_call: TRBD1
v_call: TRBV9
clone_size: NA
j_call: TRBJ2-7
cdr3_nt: TGTGCCAGCAGCGCATCCGGGACAGGTGCCTACGAGCAGTACTTC
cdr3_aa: CASSASGTGAYEQYF

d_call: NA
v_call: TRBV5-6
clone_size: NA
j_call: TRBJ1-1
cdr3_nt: TGTGCCAGCAGCTTGACAGGGTGGCGGCACACTGAAGCTTTCTTT
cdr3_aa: CASSLTGWRHTEAFF

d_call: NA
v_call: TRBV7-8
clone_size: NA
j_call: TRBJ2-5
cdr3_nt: TGTGCCAGCAGCTTACCTCGTCTCCAAGAGACCCAGTACTTC
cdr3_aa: CASSLPRLQETQYF

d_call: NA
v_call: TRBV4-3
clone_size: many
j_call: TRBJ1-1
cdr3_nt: TGCGCCAGCAGTGCAATTGCAGGGATTACTGAAGCTTTCTTT
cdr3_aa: CASSAIAGITEAFF

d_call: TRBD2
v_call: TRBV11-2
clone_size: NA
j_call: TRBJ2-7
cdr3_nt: TGTGCCAGCAGCTTCGGGACTAGCGGGAGTAGAGCCTACGAGCAGTACTTC
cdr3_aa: CASSFGTSGSRAYEQYF

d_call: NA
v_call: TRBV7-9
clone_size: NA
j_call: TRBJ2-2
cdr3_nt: TGTGCCAGCAGCTTAGCTCTGACTTCCGGGGAGCTGTTTTTT
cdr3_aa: CASSLALTSGELFF

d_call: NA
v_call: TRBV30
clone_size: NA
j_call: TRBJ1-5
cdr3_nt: TGTGCCTGGAGTTTGGGTCAGGGAAATCAGCCCCAGCATTTT
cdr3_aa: CAWSLGQGNQPQHF

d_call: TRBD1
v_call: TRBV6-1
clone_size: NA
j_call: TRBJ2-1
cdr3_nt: TGTGCCAGCAGTATAGGGACAGGACAGTGGAATGAGCAGTTCTTC
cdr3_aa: CASSIGTGQWNEQFF

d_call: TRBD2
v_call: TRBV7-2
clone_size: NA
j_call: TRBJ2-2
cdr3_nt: TGTGCCAGCAGCTTAGCGAGACTAGCATCTGCCGGGGAGCTGTTTTTT
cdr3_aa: CASSLARLASAGELFF

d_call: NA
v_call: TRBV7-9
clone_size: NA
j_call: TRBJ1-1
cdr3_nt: TGTGCCAGCAGCTTACGGACGGGGAGAGAGACTGAAGCTTTCTTT
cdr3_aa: CASSLRTGRETEAFF

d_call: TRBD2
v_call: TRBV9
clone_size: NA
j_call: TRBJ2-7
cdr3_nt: TGTGCCAGCAGCGTTAGCGGGACAAGCTCCTACGAGCAGTACTTC
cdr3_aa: CASSVSGTSSYEQYF

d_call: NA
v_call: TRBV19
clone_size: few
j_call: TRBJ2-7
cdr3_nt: TGTGCCAGTAGTCCTCAAGCGACGGCCCCTTTTTCCTACGAGCAGTACTTC
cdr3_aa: CASSPQATAPFSYEQYF

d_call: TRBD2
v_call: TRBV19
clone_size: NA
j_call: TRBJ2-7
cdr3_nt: TGTGCCAGTAGTATAGGGGTTAGCGGGATGAACTACGAGCAGTACTTC
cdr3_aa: CASSIGVSGMNYEQYF

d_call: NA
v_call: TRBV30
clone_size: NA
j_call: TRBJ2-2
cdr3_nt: TGTGCCTGGGCTAAAAAAGGGGTCACCGGGGAGCTGTTTTTT
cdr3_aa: CAWAKKGVTGELFF

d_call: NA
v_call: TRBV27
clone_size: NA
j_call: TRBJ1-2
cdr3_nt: TGTGCCAGCAGTTTAGCGGGAACCCATGGCTACACCTTC
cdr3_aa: CASSLAGTHGYTF

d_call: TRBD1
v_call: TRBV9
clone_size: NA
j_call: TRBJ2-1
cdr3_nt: TGTGCCAGCAGCTCACAGGGGACAGGGGGCAATGAGCAGTTCTTC
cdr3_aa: CASSSQGTGGNEQFF

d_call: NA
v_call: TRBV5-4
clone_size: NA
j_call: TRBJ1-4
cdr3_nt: TGTGCCAGCAGCAGTCAGGCAACTAATGAAAAACTGTTTTTT
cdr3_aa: CASSSQATNEKLFF

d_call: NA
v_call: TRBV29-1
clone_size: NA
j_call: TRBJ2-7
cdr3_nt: TGCAGCGTCGGGACACTCTACTACGAGCAGTACTTC
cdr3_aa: CSVGTLYYEQYF

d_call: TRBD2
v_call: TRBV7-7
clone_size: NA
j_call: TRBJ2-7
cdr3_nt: TGTGCTAGCAGCCCAGTAGCGGGTGGGACCTACGAGCAGTACTTC
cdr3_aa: CASSPVAGGTYEQYF

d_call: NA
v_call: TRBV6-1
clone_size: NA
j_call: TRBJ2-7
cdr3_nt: TGTGCCAGCAGTGGTAGGGGTTGGCACGAGCAGTACTTC
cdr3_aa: CASSGRGWHEQYF

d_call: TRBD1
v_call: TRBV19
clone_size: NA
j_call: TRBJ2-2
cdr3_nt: TGTGCCAGTAGTATAGATCCCCGTCGGACAGGGGGCCCCTTGAACACCGGGGAGCTGTTTTTT
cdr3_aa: CASSIDPRRTGGPLNTGELFF

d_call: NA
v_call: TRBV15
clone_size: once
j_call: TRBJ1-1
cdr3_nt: TGTGCCACCAGCATGGGGCTAGACGCTGAAGCTTTCTTT
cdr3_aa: CATSMGLDAEAFF

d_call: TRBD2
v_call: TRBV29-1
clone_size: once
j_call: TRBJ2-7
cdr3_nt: TGCAGCGTTTTAGCGGGAGGGGGCCACGAGCAGTACTTC
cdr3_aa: CSVLAGGGHEQYF

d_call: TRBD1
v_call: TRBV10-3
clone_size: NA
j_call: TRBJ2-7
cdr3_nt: TGTGCCATCAGTGGATACGGGACAGGTCCCTACGAGCAGTACTTC
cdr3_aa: CAISGYGTGPYEQYF

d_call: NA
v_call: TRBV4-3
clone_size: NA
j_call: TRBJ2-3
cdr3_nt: TGCGCCAGCAGCCAACAGGGGAGCACAGATACGCAGTATTTT
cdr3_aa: CASSQQGSTDTQYF

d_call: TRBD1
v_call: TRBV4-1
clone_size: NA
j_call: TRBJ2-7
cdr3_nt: TGCGCCAGCAGCTCCGACAGGGGATACGAGCAGTACTTC
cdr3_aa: CASSSDRGYEQYF

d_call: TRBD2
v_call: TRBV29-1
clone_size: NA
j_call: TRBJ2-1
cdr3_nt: TGCAGCGTTGAGCCGGCAGGGGGTACTAGCGGGGGGTTCTACAATGAGCAGTTCTTC
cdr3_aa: CSVEPAGGTSGGFYNEQFF

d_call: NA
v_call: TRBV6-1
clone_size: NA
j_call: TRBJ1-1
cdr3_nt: TGTGCCAGCATTAAACAGGGTCCCGGGACTGAAGCTTTCTTT
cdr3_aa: CASIKQGPGTEAFF

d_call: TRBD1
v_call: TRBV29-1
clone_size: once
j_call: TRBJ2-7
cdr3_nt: TGCAGCGCCCGACCCGGGACAGGACCCTACGAGCAGTACTTC
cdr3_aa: CSARPGTGPYEQYF

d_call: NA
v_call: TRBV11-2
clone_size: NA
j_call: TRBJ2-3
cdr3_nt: TGTGCCAGCAGCTTAGTTGGGAGCCCCACAGATACGCAGTATTTT
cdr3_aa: CASSLVGSPTDTQYF